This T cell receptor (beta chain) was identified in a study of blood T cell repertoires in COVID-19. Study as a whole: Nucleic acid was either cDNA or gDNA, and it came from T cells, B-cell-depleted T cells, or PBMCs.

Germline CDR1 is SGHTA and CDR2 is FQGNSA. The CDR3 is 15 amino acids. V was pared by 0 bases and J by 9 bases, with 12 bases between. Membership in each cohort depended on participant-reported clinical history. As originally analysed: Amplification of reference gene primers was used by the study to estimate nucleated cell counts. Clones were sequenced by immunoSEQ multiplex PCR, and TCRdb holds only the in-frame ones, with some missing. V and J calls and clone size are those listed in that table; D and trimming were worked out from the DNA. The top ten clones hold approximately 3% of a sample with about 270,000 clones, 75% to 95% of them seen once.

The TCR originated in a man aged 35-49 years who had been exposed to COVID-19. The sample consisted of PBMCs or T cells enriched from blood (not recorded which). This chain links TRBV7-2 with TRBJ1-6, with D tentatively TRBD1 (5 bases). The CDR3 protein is CASSLAHQGASPLHF. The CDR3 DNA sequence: TGTGCCAGCAGCTTAGCCCATCAAGGGGCTTCACCCCTCCACTTT.